One sample yielded the 23 T cell receptor beta chains listed below, sequenced in a study of beta chain features in type 1 diabetes (dated by TCRdb to 2017 to 2018). The library came from the immunoSEQ multiplex PCR assay. All of the isolated RNA was reverse transcribed with the High Capacity cDNA Reverse Transcription Kit, so expressed TCRB transcripts were sequenced. What TCRdb holds here is the immuneACCESS table cut down to in-frame rearrangements. Part of the clones is not present; checked against another copy, under half of the missing clones reflect an unresolved V gene, and the others are unexplained. The sample data list roughly 610,000 clones, and 15% to 17% of these were observed just once. Approximately 0.087% of the sample rests with the top ten. Sequencing used naive CD4+ T cells from blood. The meaning of the sample's cell subset or site label: true naive CD4+ T cells. The receptors originated from a man between 18 and 35 years old in good health.

The genes are TRBV4-3 and TRBJ1-2, with D unclear. Germline CDR1 is LGHNA and CDR2 is YSLEER. The CDR3 contains 15 residues. With 1 base removed from V and 0 bases from J, the gap between germline ends came to 9 bases. In DNA form, the CDR3 reads TGCGCCAGCAGCCAAGCTAGAGTCGCTAACTATGGCTACACCTTC. As protein: CASSQARVANYGYTF.

The sample holds a few counts of this clone. The chain uses TRBV19 and TRBJ1-4, with D perhaps TRBD1 (5 bases). There are 13 residues in the CDR3. From germline, CDR1 is LNHDA and CDR2 SQIVND (reference sequence). Trimming pared 9 bases from V and 7 bases from J, leaving 15 bases between. CDR3 region: CASRERQREKLFF. The DNA of the CDR3 is TGTGCCAGCAGGGAACGCCAGCGTGAAAAACTGTTTTTT. The full variable domain, in which reference TRBV19 and TRBJ1-4 provide the parts outside the CDR3, is DGGITQSPKYLFRKEGQNVTLSCEQNLNHDAMYWYRQDPGQGLRLIYYSQIVNDFQKGDIAEGYSVSREKKESFPLTVTSAQKNPTAFYLCASRERQREKLFFGSGTQLSVL.

This clone was recorded a few times. The chain is built from TRBV7-9 and TRBJ2-5; 7 bases fit TRBD2. Trimming at V came to 1 base and at J to 2 bases, leaving 4 bases not matched to a gene. The CDR3 runs to 15 residues. CDR1 SEHNR and CDR2 FQNEAQ come from the germline V gene (reference sequence). CDR3 sequence (DNA): TGTGCCAGCAGCTTAGAGTTCGGGGGGCAAGAGACCCAGTACTTC. Its translation is CASSLEFGGQETQYF.

This clone is a singleton in its sample. The genes are TRBV27 and TRBJ1-5; a possible D gene is TRBD1 (6 bases). The CDR3 contains 16 residues. V was trimmed by 0 bases and J by 2 bases, leaving 11 bases between them. The germline V gene encodes CDR1 MNHEY and CDR2 SMNVEV (reference sequence). CDR3 residues: CASSLSSTGRNQPQHF. The CDR3 DNA reads as TGTGCCAGCAGTTTATCTTCGACAGGCCGCAATCAGCCCCAGCATTTT.

A few counts support this clone. The chain joins TRBV28 to TRBJ2-6, with no clear D. The CDR3 runs to 15 residues. Trimming pared 5 bases from V and 4 bases from J, leaving 12 bases between. The germline gives CDR1 MDHEN, CDR2 SYDVKM. The CDR3 loop reads CASSGGALGANVLTF. Written as DNA, the CDR3 is TGTGCCAGCAGTGGCGGCGCTCTGGGGGCCAACGTCCTGACTTTC.

This clone was detected a few times. The rearrangement joins TRBV25-1 to TRBJ1-5, with TRBD1 matching 9 bases. The CDR3 contains 14 residues. With 6 bases clipped from V and 3 bases from J, the junction kept 3 bases outside the gene matches. Germline values: CDR1 MGHDK, CDR2 SYGVNS. CDR3: CASRGQGINQPQHF. The CDR3 DNA reads TGTGCCAGCAGGGGACAGGGTATCAATCAGCCCCAGCATTTT.

The CDR3: CATSSSTGGVTEAFF. The DNA for the CDR3 is TGTGCCACCAGCAGTTCGACAGGGGGAGTCACTGAAGCTTTCTTT. The chain links TRBV15 to TRBJ1-1, with TRBD1 matching over 9 bases. The trim removed 3 bases at V and 4 bases at J, leaving 6 bases unmatched. The V gene's germline CDR1 is LNHNV and CDR2 YYDKDF (reference sequence). CDR3 length: 15 residues.

The chain employs TRBV25-1 and TRBJ1-3; TRBD1 aligns across 7 bases. Germline trimming cut 3 bases from V and 4 bases from J; bases unmatched to any gene: 6. The CDR3 covers 15 residues. Germline-derived CDR1 and CDR2 are MGHDK and SYGVNS. CDR3 DNA sequence: TGTGCCAGCAGTGACAGGGGGGCAAGGGGAAACACCATATATTTT. Translating gives CASSDRGARGNTIYF.

This clone came up a few times. This chain links TRBV19 with TRBJ1-5, with D possibly being TRBD1 (6 bases). Trimming shortened V by 1 base and J by 3 bases, and 10 bases separated the two germline ends. Germline lookup yields CDR1 LNHDA and CDR2 SQIVND (reference sequence). CDR3 length: 15 amino acids. CDR3 protein: CASSIGQGLNQPQHF. DNA for the CDR3: TGTGCCAGTAGTATAGGGCAGGGGCTCAATCAGCCCCAGCATTTT.

This clone has a handful of counts. The chain has TRBV11-2 and TRBJ2-3, with unresolved D. The V gene lost 5 bases and the J gene lost 9 bases, with 12 bases spanning the gap. CDR1 is SGHAT and CDR2 is FQNNGV in the germline V gene. This CDR3 has 12 amino acids. The CDR3 region is CASSHPAVTQYF. The CDR3 DNA reads as TGTGCCAGCAGCCACCCGGCCGTCACGCAGTATTTT.

The J gene is TRBJ2-3, the V gene TRBV28, with a possible D match to TRBD2 (5 bases). CDR3 length: 13 residues. Germline V gives CDR1 MDHEN, CDR2 SYDVKM. Trimming took off 6 bases at V and 0 bases at J, with 7 bases between the two ends. For the CDR3, the DNA is TGTGCCAGCAGAGAGGGCAGCACAGATACGCAGTATTTT. Protein sequence: CASREGSTDTQYF.

This chain links TRBV5-1 with TRBJ2-2, with 8 bases matching TRBD1. After removal of 0 bases from V and 5 bases from J, the junction contained 6 bases not matched to a gene. CDR3 size: 16 residues. Germline CDR1 and CDR2: SGHRS and YFSETQ. Here the CDR3 reads CASSLEGRGRTGELFF. The CDR3 region has the DNA TGCGCCAGCAGCTTGGAAGGCAGGGGGCGGACCGGGGAGCTGTTTTTT.

This clone was observed a few times. The chain uses TRBV29-1 and TRBJ2-7; D is uncertain. The V and J ends lost 4 bases and 3 bases respectively, with 10 bases between them. The CDR3 totals 12 residues. Germline lookup yields CDR1 SQVTM and CDR2 ANQGSEA. The chain's CDR3 is CSVVSRSYEQYF. The CDR3 DNA is TGCAGCGTTGTCAGCCGAAGCTACGAGCAGTACTTC.

This clone was counted a few times. The chain recombines TRBV5-1 with TRBJ2-7; 8 bases map to TRBD1. From germline, CDR1 is SGHRS and CDR2 YFSETQ. The CDR3 contains 15 residues. V lost 5 bases to trimming and J lost 4 bases; unmatched junction nucleotides: 11. CDR3 sequence: CASSSGQGALYEQYF. The CDR3 region has the DNA TGCGCCAGCAGTTCAGGCCAGGGGGCATTATACGAGCAGTACTTC.

This clone was seen a handful of times. This sample also contains other DNA sequences that code for the same CDR3. The chain is built from TRBV6-5 and TRBJ2-5; D is unresolved. This CDR3 region has 14 residues. Germline V gene lookup returns CDR1 MNHEY and CDR2 SVGAGI. V was trimmed by 0 bases and J by 2 bases, leaving 7 bases between them. CDR3 DNA sequence: TGTGCCAGCAGTTACTCGTATAGACAAGAGACCCAGTACTTC. Translated: CASSYSYRQETQYF.

V gene TRBV7-9 combines with J gene TRBJ2-2; 9 positions agree with TRBD1. The CDR3 has 15 amino acids. The trim removed 8 bases at V and 6 bases at J, leaving 10 bases unmatched. Germline values: CDR1 SEHNR, CDR2 FQNEAQ (reference sequence). CDR3 DNA sequence: TGTGCCAGCTGCCTTTCCGGGACAGGGCCCGGGGAGCTGTTTTTT. Its protein is CASCLSGTGPGELFF.

The chain couples TRBV30 to TRBJ2-2; 7 bases are shared with TRBD1. With 1 base clipped from V and 4 bases from J, the junction kept 12 bases outside the gene matches. Germline V gives CDR1 GTSNPN, CDR2 SVGIG (reference sequence). The CDR3 extends over 17 amino acids. The CDR3 nucleotides read TGTGCCTGGAGTGCCCGGAGACAGGGTGTTAGCACCGGGGAGCTGTTTTTT. It translates to CAWSARRQGVSTGELFF.

The CDR3 sequence: CSVQPLLRNTEAFF. The CDR3 DNA is TGCAGCGTTCAACCCTTGTTGAGGAACACTGAAGCTTTCTTT. The V gene is TRBV29-1, the J gene TRBJ1-1; D is uncertain. CDR3 length: 14 amino acids. From germline, CDR1 is SQVTM and CDR2 ANQGSEA. The V and J ends lost 5 bases and 1 base respectively, with 14 bases between them.

The V and J genes are TRBV5-1 and TRBJ2-1, with 10 bases lining up with TRBD2. The CDR3 covers 15 residues. V gave up 0 bases and J gave up 7 bases; unmatched junction bases: 4. The germline V gene encodes CDR1 SGHRS and CDR2 YFSETQ. CDR3 sequence (DNA): TGCGCCAGCAGCTTGGACCTAGCGGGAGTTAATGAGCAGTTCTTC. Protein: CASSLDLAGVNEQFF.

This clone was seen more than once but under ten times. The rearrangement uses TRBV30 and TRBJ1-5; TRBD1 is a possible D gene (5 bases). With 3 bases removed from V and 3 bases from J, the gap between germline ends came to 15 bases. CDR1 and CDR2 (germline): GTSNPN, SVGIG (reference sequence). CDR3 length: 15 amino acids. The CDR3 DNA follows: TGTGCCTGGAGGCGCGGGGGGACCTTCAATCAGCCCCAGCATTTT. This sequence encodes CAWRRGGTFNQPQHF.

The rearrangement uses TRBV5-1 and TRBJ1-4; a possible D gene is TRBD1 (6 bases). The CDR3 is 14 amino acids. V was trimmed by 0 bases and J by 12 bases, leaving 15 bases between them. Per germline, CDR1 SGHRS and CDR2 YFSETQ. The CDR3 DNA reads as TGCGCCAGCAGCTTGGAGGGGCCTCACAGGGAACTGTTTTTT. Translating gives CASSLEGPHRELFF.

This clone came up a few times. This CDR3 reads CASSLVGTDNSPLHF. CDR3 nucleotides: TGCGCCAGCAGCTTGGTAGGGACAGATAATTCACCCCTCCACTTT. The rearrangement joins TRBV5-1 to TRBJ1-6; TRBD1 agrees at 7 bases. Per the germline V gene, CDR1 is SGHRS and CDR2 is YFSETQ. J gave up 5 bases and V 0 bases, and 2 bases lay outside the gene matches. This CDR3 is built from 15 residues.

The chain has TRBV30 and TRBJ2-7; TRBD2 matches 13 bases. The CDR3 contains 15 residues. Germline CDR1 and CDR2: GTSNPN and SVGIG (reference sequence). Losses at the gene ends were 2 bases for V and 3 bases for J; bases not matched to a gene: 4. This CDR3 reads CAWSLTSGGYYEQYF. CDR3 nucleotide sequence: TGTGCCTGGAGTCTGACTAGCGGGGGGTACTACGAGCAGTACTTC.